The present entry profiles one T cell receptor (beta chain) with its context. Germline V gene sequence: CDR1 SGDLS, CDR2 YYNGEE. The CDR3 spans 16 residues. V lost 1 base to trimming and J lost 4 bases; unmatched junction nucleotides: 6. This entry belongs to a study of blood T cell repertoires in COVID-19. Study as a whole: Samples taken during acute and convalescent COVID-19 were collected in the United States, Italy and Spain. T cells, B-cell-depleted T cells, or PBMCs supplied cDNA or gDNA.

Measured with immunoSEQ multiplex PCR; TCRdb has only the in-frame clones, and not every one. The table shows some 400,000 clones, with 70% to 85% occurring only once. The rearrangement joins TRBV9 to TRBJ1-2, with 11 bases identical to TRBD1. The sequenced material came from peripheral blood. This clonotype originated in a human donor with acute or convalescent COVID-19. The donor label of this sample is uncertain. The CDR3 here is CASSVYTGTGGYGYTF. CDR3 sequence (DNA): TGTGCCAGCAGCGTATATACTGGGACAGGGGGCTATGGCTACACCTTC.